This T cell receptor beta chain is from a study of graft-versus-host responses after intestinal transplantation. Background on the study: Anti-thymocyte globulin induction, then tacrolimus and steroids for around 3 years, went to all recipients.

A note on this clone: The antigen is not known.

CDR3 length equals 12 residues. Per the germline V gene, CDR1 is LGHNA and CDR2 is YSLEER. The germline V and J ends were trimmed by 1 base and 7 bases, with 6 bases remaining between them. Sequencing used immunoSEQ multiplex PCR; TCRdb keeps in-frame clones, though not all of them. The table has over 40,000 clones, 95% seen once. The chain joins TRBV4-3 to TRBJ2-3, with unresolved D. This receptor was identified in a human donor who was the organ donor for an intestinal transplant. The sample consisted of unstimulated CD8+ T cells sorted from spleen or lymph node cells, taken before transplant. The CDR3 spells CASSQVGNTQYF. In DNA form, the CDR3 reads TGCGCCAGCAGCCAAGTGGGGAATACGCAGTATTTT.